This T cell receptor (beta chain) stems from a study of Graves' ophthalmopathy and Graves' hyperthyroidism. This clonotype occurred many times. Amplification from RNA transcripts yielded the TCR beta CDR3 regions. HTBI-primed first-round RT-PCR preceded second-round multiplex PCR. TCRdb redid the calling of the multiplex PCR reads with MiXCR, one entry per CDR3 protein. This table holds about 210,000 distinct CDR3 sequences, over 25% found once. The CDR3 extends over 13 amino acids. CDR1 is SNHLY and CDR2 is FYNNEI in the germline V gene. V was clipped by 2 bases and J by 14 bases, with 17 bases between them.

This TCR was sampled from a man aged 50-59 years with Graves' ophthalmopathy. The chain recombines TRBV2 with TRBJ2-3, with D tentatively TRBD1 (8 bases). Sequences were obtained from peripheral blood. The CDR3 DNA reads TGTGCCAGCAGTGAAAACGAACAGGGGGGGTCGTATTTT. Protein sequence: CASSENEQGGSYF.